The rows below give T cell receptor beta chains drawn from one sample of a study of patients and donors after allogeneic stem cell transplantation. TCRdb processed the RT-PCR reads anew with MiXCR; each CDR3 protein has one entry. Of approximately 200,000 distinct CDR3 sequences listed, 41% are singletons. The sequenced material came from blood, either unsorted or a sorted T cell fraction (not recorded which). The receptors originated from a human donor who was either an allogeneic HSCT recipient or a stem cell or donor lymphocyte infusion donor (not recorded which). It is not recorded whose cells these are; they may come from a transplant donor. The CDR3 runs from the conserved cysteine through the conserved F or W. The D gene is left open where the match is weak. Expanded clones are given a class, and other clones once, few, many or no size at all.

d_gene,v_gene,j_gene,abundance,len,CDR3aa,CDR3nt
TRBD1,TRBV7-9,TRBJ1-2,-,14,CASSLAPGGYGYTF,TGTGCCAGCAGCTTAGCGCCAGGGGGCTATGGCTACACCTTC
-,TRBV29-1,TRBJ1-1,few,14,CSVRGGSGDTEAFF,TGCAGCGTCCGTGGAGGGTCCGGGGACACTGAAGCTTTCTTT
-,TRBV9,TRBJ2-2,-,14,CASSVGVLTGELFF,TGTGCCAGCAGCGTAGGAGTGTTAACCGGGGAGCTGTTTTTT
-,TRBV10-3,TRBJ1-2,few,12,CAISGQEYGYTF,TGTGCCATCAGTGGGCAGGAGTATGGCTACACCTTC
-,TRBV11-2,TRBJ2-2,once,14,CASSLITGTGELFF,TGTGCCAGCAGCTTAATAACAGGGACCGGGGAGCTGTTTTTT
-,TRBV12-3/TRBV12-4,TRBJ2-7,once,14,CASSPTERGAEQYF,TGTGCCAGCAGCCCCACTGAGCGAGGGGCCGAGCAGTACTTC
-,TRBV15,TRBJ2-2,once,14,CATSDTLGAGELFF,TGTGCCACCAGCGACACATTAGGGGCCGGGGAGCTGTTTTTT
-,TRBV20-1,TRBJ1-4,-,12,CSARDRGEKLFF,TGCAGTGCTAGAGATCGTGGGGAAAAACTGTTTTTT
-,TRBV12-3/TRBV12-4,TRBJ1-3,few,14,CAIPERGSGNTIYF,TGTGCCATTCCCGAAAGGGGCTCTGGAAACACCATATATTTT
-,TRBV28,TRBJ2-7,-,12,CASRGYTGEQYF,TGTGCCAGCAGGGGATACACGGGGGAGCAGTACTTC
TRBD1,TRBV6-2/TRBV6-3,TRBJ2-3,-,13,CASSYGGQSEQYF,TGTGCCAGCAGTTACGGGGGACAGAGCGAACAGTATTTT
TRBD1,TRBV2,TRBJ1-1,-,14,CASRTTGVNTEAFF,TGTGCCAGCAGGACGACAGGGGTGAACACTGAAGCTTTCTTT
-,TRBV5-1,TRBJ1-2,-,14,CASSLGGQRYGYTF,TGCGCCAGCAGCTTGGGCGGACAGCGCTATGGCTACACCTTC
-,TRBV12-3/TRBV12-4,TRBJ1-5,once,15,CASNLGFHSNQPQHF,TGTGCCAGCAACCTGGGGTTTCATAGCAATCAGCCCCAGCATTTT
-,TRBV12-3/TRBV12-4,TRBJ2-1,few,14,CASSLVLGYNEQFF,TGTGCCAGCAGTTTGGTCCTGGGCTACAATGAGCAGTTCTTC
TRBD2,TRBV11-2,TRBJ2-1,-,14,CASSPGLVRNEQFF,TGTGCCAGCAGCCCGGGACTAGTCAGGAATGAGCAGTTCTTC
TRBD2,TRBV5-1,TRBJ2-1,few,15,CASSYLAGFDNEQFF,TGCGCCAGCAGCTACCTAGCGGGATTTGATAATGAGCAGTTCTTC
-,TRBV4-3,TRBJ2-7,-,16,CASSQEWQVELYEQYF,TGCGCCAGCAGCCAAGAATGGCAGGTAGAACTTTACGAGCAGTACTTC
-,TRBV7-9,TRBJ2-1,-,13,CASSAPTYNEQFF,TGTGCCAGCAGCGCCCCGACCTACAATGAGCAGTTCTTC
-,TRBV28,TRBJ2-7,-,13,CASRLTGAYEQYF,TGTGCCAGCAGACTGACAGGTGCCTACGAGCAGTACTTC
-,TRBV5-1,TRBJ1-1,-,14,CASSLVPDDTEAFF,TGCGCCAGCAGCTTGGTACCGGACGACACTGAAGCTTTCTTT
TRBD1,TRBV7-2,TRBJ2-5,-,14,CASSSDRVRQTQYF,TGTGCCAGCAGCTCAGACAGGGTTCGGCAGACCCAGTACTTC
-,TRBV20-1,TRBJ2-1,once,13,CSARSGLFNEQFF,TGCAGTGCTAGATCGGGACTTTTCAATGAGCAGTTCTTC
-,TRBV20-1,TRBJ1-6,-,14,CSAMRGGNNSPLHF,TGCAGTGCTATGAGAGGCGGAAATAATTCACCCCTCCACTTT
-,TRBV4-3,TRBJ2-1,-,16,CASSQDSRVAYNEQFF,TGCGCCAGCAGCCAAGATTCCAGGGTGGCCTACAATGAGCAGTTCTTC
-,TRBV3-1,TRBJ2-2,-,13,CASSPQNTGELFF,TGTGCCAGCAGCCCTCAGAACACCGGGGAGCTGTTTTTT
-,TRBV12-3/TRBV12-4,TRBJ2-1,-,14,CASSLFGLYNEQFF,TGTGCCAGCAGTTTATTCGGCCTTTACAATGAGCAGTTCTTC
-,TRBV9,TRBJ2-3,-,15,CASSVEATRTDTQYF,TGTGCCAGCAGCGTAGAAGCCACCCGCACAGATACGCAGTATTTT
-,TRBV13,TRBJ2-7,-,13,CASSGGRGYEQYF,TGTGCCAGCAGTGGGGGCCGGGGGTACGAGCAGTACTTC
-,TRBV14,TRBJ1-1,few,13,CASSQFEGTEAFF,TGTGCCAGCAGCCAGTTCGAGGGGACTGAAGCTTTCTTT
-,TRBV6-6,TRBJ1-5,-,14,CASSYILSNQPQHF,TGTGCCAGCAGTTACATCCTTAGCAATCAGCCCCAGCATTTT
TRBD2,TRBV15,TRBJ2-1,-,17,CATSRDRTSGRGYEQFF,TGTGCCACCAGCAGAGACCGGACTAGCGGGAGGGGCTATGAGCAGTTCTTC
TRBD2,TRBV2,TRBJ2-1,-,15,CASTLLAHSYNEQFF,TGTGCCAGCACCCTACTAGCGCATTCCTACAATGAGCAGTTCTTC
-,TRBV2,TRBJ1-2,few,14,CASASKQGGSGYTF,TGTGCCAGCGCGTCTAAGCAGGGTGGGAGCGGCTACACCTTC
TRBD1,TRBV18,TRBJ2-7,-,13,CASSKTGAYEQYF,TGTGCCAGCTCCAAGACAGGGGCGTACGAGCAGTACTTC
-,TRBV4-3,TRBJ2-7,-,13,CASSQIISYEQYF,TGCGCCAGCAGCCAAATTATATCCTACGAGCAGTACTTC
-,TRBV5-4,TRBJ2-2,-,15,CASSWGAGNTGELFF,TGTGCCAGCAGCTGGGGGGCGGGAAACACCGGGGAGCTGTTTTTT
-,TRBV9,TRBJ2-5,-,14,CASSVEAGAETQYF,TGTGCCAGCAGCGTAGAGGCGGGGGCCGAGACCCAGTACTTC
TRBD1,TRBV7-3,TRBJ2-7,-,14,CASSLTGTGNEQYF,TGTGCCAGCAGCTTAACCGGGACAGGGAACGAGCAGTACTTC
TRBD1,TRBV19,TRBJ1-1,-,14,CASFPDRGVPEAFF,TGTGCCAGCTTCCCGGACAGGGGCGTCCCTGAAGCTTTCTTT
TRBD2,TRBV7-2,TRBJ2-1,few,17,CASSPRTGTTSQYEQFF,TGTGCCAGCAGCCCCAGGACCGGGACTACTAGTCAGTATGAGCAGTTCTTC
-,TRBV12-3/TRBV12-4,TRBJ2-3,-,14,CATSALLSTDTQYF,TGTGCCACTAGTGCCCTCCTGAGCACAGATACGCAGTATTTT
-,TRBV21-1,TRBJ2-4,-,17,CASRDNHRDRDKNIQYF,TGTGCCAGCAGGGACAATCACCGGGACAGGGACAAAAACATTCAGTACTTC
-,TRBV7-2,TRBJ2-3,-,16,CASSSMDKPHADTQYF,TGTGCCAGCAGCTCGATGGACAAGCCCCACGCAGATACGCAGTATTTT
-,TRBV5-1,TRBJ1-4,few,16,CASSPKVRDTNEKLFF,TGCGCCAGCAGCCCTAAGGTCCGGGACACTAATGAAAAACTGTTTTTT
-,TRBV9,TRBJ1-1,-,15,CASSVGGVGGTEAFF,TGTGCCAGCAGCGTAGGGGGGGTTGGCGGCACTGAAGCTTTCTTT